This TCR beta chain was recorded in a study of blood T cell repertoires in COVID-19 (dated by TCRdb to 2019 to 2021). Background for the entire study: Collaborator samples came from the United States, Italy and Spain and covered acute and convalescent phases of COVID-19. The prospective study material was composed of cDNA or gDNA derived from T cells, B-cell-depleted T cells, or PBMCs. Deeply sampled blood TCRbeta repertoires from subjects exposed to, actively infected with, or recovered from COVID-19 were included in the dataset. The repertoires were released in a freely available public database intended as a resource for research on the immune response to SARS-CoV-2. Samples came from the ongoing ImmuneRACE study (first 160 participants) plus 1,254 subjects from 6 global collaborators. A de-identified subject ID, COVID-19 status, age in years and sex were almost always included in the sample metadata. Where available, HLA class I and class II types were obtained from metadata supplied by the sample provider rather than from assay-based typing. Overall study results and their limits: Clinical and demographic metadata were provided uncurated, with the amount varying by source and participant.

TCRbeta CDR3 regions were amplified from genomic DNA using the immunoSEQ Assay, a bias-controlled multiplex PCR. Per the source publication's procedure: The number of nucleated cells in each sample was estimated from the amplification of reference gene primers within the assay. Sequence reads were collapsed and filtered to measure the absolute abundance of every unique TCRbeta CDR3 rearrangement. Productive Simpson clonality was computed per sample as the square root of Simpson's diversity index over productive rearrangements. In TCRdb, the immuneACCESS table is reduced to in-frame sequences with V and J assigned. These tables do not hold every clone; where another copy was compared, an unresolved V gene accounts for under half, and the others remain unexplained. V, J and clone size reflect that table, while D and trimming were determined from the DNA. The sample table shows some 350,000 clones, and around nine tenths are seen once. Clones ranked in the top ten supply about 3% of the sample.

Points on this clone: The specificity of this receptor is unknown. Per-base qualities were not stored, and no clone one base away is much larger.

Collaborating institutions collected whole blood in K2EDTA tubes following their own protocols. For TCRbeta analysis, collaborator samples were shipped as frozen whole blood, as isolated PBMCs, or as DNA extracted from either sample type. The sequence derives from a human donor in a cohort sampled during active COVID-19. Material: peripheral blood.

In nucleotide form, the sequence is TGTGCCAGCAGTCGACCCGGGACAGGGGATAACAATGAGCAGTTCTTC. Its translation reads: CASSRPGTGDNNEQFF. The chain employs TRBV2 and TRBJ2-1, and 10 bases in between align with TRBD1. Clipping removes 5 bases from V and 5 bases from J, with 9 as the unmatched junction base count. From the germline V gene, CDR1 is SNHLY and CDR2 is FYNNEI. The cysteine opens and the phenylalanine closes a CDR3 of 16 amino acids. Only the CDR3 DNA stays, 48 bases, in frame from base 1.